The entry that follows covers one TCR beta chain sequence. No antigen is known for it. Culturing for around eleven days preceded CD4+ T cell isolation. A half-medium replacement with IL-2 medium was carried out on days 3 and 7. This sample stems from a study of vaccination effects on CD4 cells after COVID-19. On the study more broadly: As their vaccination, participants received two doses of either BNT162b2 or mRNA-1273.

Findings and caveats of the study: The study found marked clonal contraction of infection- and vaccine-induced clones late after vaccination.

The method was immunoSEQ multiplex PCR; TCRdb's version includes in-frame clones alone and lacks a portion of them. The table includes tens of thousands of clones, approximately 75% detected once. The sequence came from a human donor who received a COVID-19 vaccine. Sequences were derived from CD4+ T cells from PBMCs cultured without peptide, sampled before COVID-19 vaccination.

The CDR3: CATVRQGVGDTIYF. In DNA, the CDR3 is TGTGCCACCGTTCGACAGGGTGTTGGGGACACCATATATTTT. V usage is TRBV10-3 and J usage is TRBJ1-3, with TRBD1 identical over 7 bases. The V gene end was trimmed by 10 bases and the J gene end by 8 bases; junction bases not matched to a gene: 14. CDR3 length equals 14 residues. The germline V gene has CDR1 ENHRY and CDR2 SYGVKD.